This T cell receptor (beta chain) was recorded in a study of cytotoxic CD8 clonotypes in ibrutinib-treated CLL. As for the study in general: Average yields of 255,043 productive templates and tens of thousands of productive rearrangements characterized the samples. Broader study findings: Clonality increased at ibrutinib response, then returned toward baseline at progression. Sampling schedules were unmatched across sustained-remission and progressing patients. Clonality was higher at baseline than in age-matched healthy donors and tracked circulating CD8+ T-cell counts.

This clone turned up a few times. Its antigen is as yet unknown. Profiling relied on immunoSEQ multiplex PCR, and the TCRdb table lists in-frame clones only, not all of them. Of over 250,000 clones listed, around 77% were seen once; the top ten hold around 6%. The germline V gene encodes CDR1 SGHTA and CDR2 FQGTGA. Trimming shortened V by 2 bases and J by 8 bases, and 10 bases separated the two germline ends. The CDR3 extends over 14 amino acids. The chain carries TRBV7-3 and TRBJ1-6; weak D call: TRBD1 (5 bases). Sequences were derived from PBMCs, sampled at disease progression, from a patient treated with ibrutinib. The sequence derives from a human donor with chronic lymphocytic leukemia. Here the CDR3 DNA reads TGTGCCAGCAGCTTACTTGGACAAGATTCACCCCTCCACTTT. Translated, it gives CASSLLGQDSPLHF.